The TCR beta chain described here comes from a study of vaccination and CD4 T cells after COVID-19. On the study more broadly: Two of the convalescents were Hispanic, and convalescents were six males and four females. Sampling post-COVID took place a median approximately 100 days after diagnosis (range 35 to 161). Control cultures were supplied with a CEFX pool, an HIV-1 Nef pool, or no peptide at all.

Sequencing of the DNA from cultured CD4+ T cells was carried out with the Oncomine TCR Beta short-read assay. One entry per CDR3 protein, called by TCRdb with MiXCR from the PCR reads. The sample yields some 9,000 distinct CDR3 sequences, 50% to 60% seen once. As to this clonotype: The target antigen is unknown.

The junction had 6 bases not matched to a gene; V was cut back by 5 bases and J by 3 bases. The germline CDR1 and CDR2 sequences are SGHVS and FNYEAQ. The CDR3 loop spans 14 amino acids. Treatment given: approximately 11-day PBMC culture with coronavirus spike peptide pools or control peptides (ViraFEST assay). Half the medium was exchanged for fresh IL-2 medium on days 3 and 7. The chain combines TRBV7-6 with TRBJ2-7; TRBD1 aligns across 8 bases. The clonotype comes from a human donor who had recovered from COVID-19. The specimen sequenced was CD4+ T cells from blood, cultured in vitro. The CDR3 DNA reads TGTGCCAGCAGCCCAGACGACAGGGGCTACGAGCAGTACTTC. Amino acids: CASSPDDRGYEQYF.